Below are 14 T cell receptor beta chains sequenced from a single sample in a study of T cell responses to AZD1222 COVID-19 vaccine. The table came from immunoSEQ multiplex PCR; TCRdb's copy has only in-frame clones and leaves some out. The sample contains 120,000 to 150,000 clones, roughly 88% of which appear only once. The source material was peripheral blood, sampled on day 0 of AZD1222 vaccination. The receptor source for this set is an adult in good health.

The rearrangement uses TRBV12-3 or TRBV12-4 and TRBJ2-2; D remains unclear. V was clipped by 6 bases and J by 11 bases, with 10 bases between them. This CDR3 contains 11 residues. Here the CDR3 reads CASRLSTELFF. In DNA, the CDR3 is TGTGCCAGCAGGTTATCCACCGAGCTGTTTTTT.

The chain couples TRBV28 to TRBJ2-1; no reliable D call. V dropped 3 bases and J dropped 8 bases, with 14 bases sitting between them. CDR1 is MDHEN and CDR2 is SYDVKM in the germline V gene. This CDR3 contains 14 residues. CDR3 nucleotide sequence: TGTGCCAGCAGTTTTCTAGAGAGGACGGATGAGCAGTTCTTC. Amino acids: CASSFLERTDEQFF.

This chain joins TRBV19 and TRBJ1-4; tentatively, D is TRBD1 (6 bases). This CDR3 is built from 15 residues. Germline CDR1 is LNHDA and CDR2 is SQIVND (reference sequence). Between the trimmed V and J ends, which lost 6 bases and 8 bases, there was a span of 19 bases. The DNA of the CDR3 is TGTGCCAGTAGAGCGGACAGATCGAGTTACGAAAAACTGTTTTTT. As protein: CASRADRSSYEKLFF.

This clone is a singleton in its sample. The rearrangement uses TRBV30 and TRBJ2-7, with TRBD2 matching over 7 bases. J lost 5 bases, V lost 2 bases, and 9 bases had no gene match. Germline V gives CDR1 GTSNPN, CDR2 SVGIG (reference sequence). There are 14 residues in the CDR3. CDR3 region: CAWSSRDYRDEQYF. CDR3 DNA: TGTGCCTGGAGTTCCCGGGACTACCGGGACGAGCAGTACTTC.

J is TRBJ1-5 and V is TRBV28; TRBD1 is a possible D gene (5 bases). V gave up 2 bases and J gave up 2 bases, with 16 bases separating them. CDR1 MDHEN and CDR2 SYDVKM come from the germline V gene. CDR3 length: 17 amino acids. CDR3 protein: CASSLAQGFWGNQPQHF. CDR3 nucleotide sequence: TGTGCCAGCAGTTTAGCCCAGGGTTTTTGGGGCAATCAGCCCCAGCATTTT.

The J gene is TRBJ2-7, the V gene TRBV30; D may match TRBD1 or TRBD2 (5 bases each). V was cut by 6 bases and J by 2 bases, with 14 bases left in between. Per germline, CDR1 GTSNPN and CDR2 SVGIG (reference sequence). The CDR3 totals 13 residues. The CDR3, as DNA: TGTGCCTGCACGGGGCCTCTAGCCTACGAGCAGTACTTC. It is translated as CACTGPLAYEQYF.

This rearrangement joins TRBV28 to TRBJ1-5; 9 bases align to TRBD1. This CDR3 is 14 amino acids long. The V gene end was trimmed by 6 bases and the J gene end by 6 bases; junction bases not matched to a gene: 6. Germline V CDR1 and CDR2: MDHEN, SYDVKM. CDR3 in DNA: TGTGCCAGCAGCTGGGGACAGGGACTTCAGCCCCAGCATTTT. This encodes CASSWGQGLQPQHF.

In its sample, this clone was seen once. V and J are TRBV3-1 (or the pseudogene TRBV3-2) and TRBJ1-5, with D hard to call. Trimming removed 0 bases from V and 1 base from J, with 10 bases in between. Germline V lookup: CDR1 LGHDT, CDR2 YNNKEL (reference sequence). CDR3 size: 16 residues. The CDR3, as DNA: TGTGCCAGCAGCCAAGATCCATGGCAAAGCAATCAGCCCCAGCATTTT. Amino acid sequence: CASSQDPWQSNQPQHF.

This clone appeared once. The chain recombines TRBV19 with TRBJ1-1; D is perhaps TRBD1 (6 bases). Trimming stripped 5 bases from V and 5 bases from J, with 18 bases between. The CDR3 contains 15 residues. Germline V gives CDR1 LNHDA, CDR2 SQIVND (reference sequence). The DNA for the CDR3 is TGTGCCAGTAGTTATACCATACAGGGTTTGACTGAAGCTTTCTTT. This sequence encodes CASSYTIQGLTEAFF.

The chain recombines TRBV11-2 with TRBJ1-1; D is perhaps TRBD1 (6 bases). The CDR3 runs 15 residues. Trimming pared 5 bases from V and 1 base from J, leaving 14 bases between. CDR1 is SGHAT and CDR2 is FQNNGV in the germline V gene. The CDR3 reads CASSPPGQKNTEAFF. As DNA, the CDR3 is TGTGCCAGCAGCCCACCTGGACAGAAGAACACTGAAGCTTTCTTT.

The chain uses TRBV10-3 and TRBJ2-7; 7 bases are a match to TRBD1. Looked up from germline, CDR1 is ENHRY and CDR2 is SYGVKD. Losses at the gene ends were 3 bases for V and 7 bases for J; bases not matched to a gene: 9. The CDR3 extends over 14 amino acids. This chain's CDR3 is CAISDHDIQGEQYF. The CDR3 bases are TGTGCCATCAGTGACCACGACATACAGGGGGAGCAGTACTTC.

V usage is TRBV4-1 and J usage is TRBJ2-7; TRBD1 might be the D (5 bases). The germline V gene has CDR1 MGHRA and CDR2 YSYEKL. This CDR3 comprises 14 residues. The V gene lost 1 base and the J gene lost 2 bases, with 9 bases spanning the gap. As DNA, the CDR3 is TGCGCCAGCAGCCAAGTACCAGGGCCCTACGAGCAGTACTTC. It yields the protein CASSQVPGPYEQYF.

This chain uses TRBV7-3 with TRBJ2-7; the D gene is possibly TRBD1 (5 bases). The CDR3 contains 15 residues. Germline CDR1 and CDR2: SGHTA and FQGTGA. Trimming cost V 4 bases and J 3 bases, with 16 bases left between them. The CDR3 DNA sequence: TGTGCCAGCAGCTGGGGCGTGGGGCTCGACTACGAGCAGTACTTC. As protein: CASSWGVGLDYEQYF.

The chain couples TRBV16 to TRBJ1-2; a weak D match, TRBD1 (6 bases). This CDR3 comprises 13 residues. Germline V CDR1 and CDR2: KGHSY, FQNENV. V was pared by 4 bases and J by 8 bases, with 14 bases between. The CDR3 DNA sequence: TGTGCCAGCAGCCCCAACCTGGGGGGCGGCTACACCTTC. This translates into CASSPNLGGGYTF.